This T cell receptor beta chain was sequenced for a study of blood T cell repertoires in COVID-19. The V end lost 5 bases, the J end lost 5 bases, and 12 bases lay between the germline ends. This CDR3 is built from 12 residues. The germline CDR1 and CDR2 sequences are GTSNPN and SVGIG (reference sequence). Profiling relied on immunoSEQ multiplex PCR, and the TCRdb table lists in-frame clones only, not all of them. The repertoire has about 370,000 clones, more than 85% of them found once; the top ten carry around 0.94%. Participants' own reports of clinical history determined their cohort assignment. Each exposed participant met a COVID-19 case in the 2 weeks preceding study entry.

Input material: PBMCs or T cells enriched from blood (not recorded which). The chain is built from TRBV30 and TRBJ1-1; D is possibly TRBD1 (5 bases). The TCR comes from a woman aged 40 to 50 who had been exposed to COVID-19. CDR3 sequence reads: CAWGDGGTEAFF. CDR3 nucleotide sequence: TGTGCCTGGGGGGACGGGGGGACTGAAGCTTTCTTT.